This passage covers 5 T cell receptor beta chains from one sample sequenced in a study of read filtering for tumor transcriptome and immune sequencing. The library was built from 400 ng RNA with molecular barcoded adaptors for alpha/delta and beta/gamma chains. From the reads, TCRdb called clonotypes with MiXCR, one entry per CDR3 protein. The profile shows 60,000 or so distinct CDR3 sequences, approximately 18% of them singletons. Sequenced: a population of CD138-negative cells sorted from bone marrow. The receptors come from a donor at least 40 years old with multiple myeloma.

Ten or more counts support this clonotype. V and J are TRBV30 and TRBJ1-5; maybe TRBD1 (6 bases). The CDR3 sequence is 14 residues long. The V end was cut by 0 bases, the J end by 4 bases, with 10 bases between. Per germline, CDR1 GTSNPN and CDR2 SVGIG (reference sequence). The CDR3 nucleotides are TGTGCCTGGAGTGTTGTGGACAGTAATCAGCCCCAGCATTTT. As protein: CAWSVVDSNQPQHF.

The chain joins TRBV12-3 or TRBV12-4 to TRBJ1-1, with D unresolved. Trimming removed 3 bases at V and 6 bases at J, with 8 bases between. CDR3 length equals 12 residues. Written as DNA, the CDR3 is TGTGCCAGCAGTTTGGGATTAGCTGAAGCTTTCTTT. Translating it yields CASSLGLAEAFF.

This clonotype has ten or more counts. V gene TRBV2 combines with J gene TRBJ2-1, with 8 positions matching TRBD2. CDR3 size: 16 residues. The germline gives CDR1 SNHLY, CDR2 FYNNEI. V was pared by 6 bases and J by 0 bases, with 7 bases of the junction left unmatched. DNA for the CDR3: TGTGCCAGCAGGCTACTAGCGGAGTACTCCTACAATGAGCAGTTCTTC. This translates into CASRLLAEYSYNEQFF.

At least ten counts were recorded for this clonotype. The CDR3 sequence: CAISEGGPDTDTQYF. The CDR3 DNA follows: TGTGCCATCAGTGAAGGTGGTCCGGACACAGATACGCAGTATTTT. The chain employs TRBV10-3 and TRBJ2-3; D is uncertain. The CDR3 extends over 15 amino acids. Germline V CDR1 and CDR2: ENHRY, SYGVKD. Trimming removed 3 bases from V and 2 bases from J, with 12 bases in between.

The table lists this clonotype with many counts. The CDR3 loop reads CASSYSGAGGPSEQFF. As DNA, the CDR3 is TGTGCCAGCAGTTACTCTGGGGCGGGGGGGCCATCTGAGCAGTTCTTC. This sequence joins TRBV6-5 and TRBJ2-1; 9 bases are a match to TRBD2. The CDR3 length is 16 residues. CDR1 MNHEY and CDR2 SVGAGI come from the germline V gene. The J segment lost 9 bases and the V segment lost 0 bases, leaving 9 bases of the junction unmatched.